This entry lists 15 T cell receptor beta chains sequenced from one sample in a study of spatial heterogeneity in lung cancer. The study's findings and limits: Intratumoral expanded alpha and beta TCR counts were found to track tumor mutation counts.

No antigen has been assigned to these receptors. TCRdb recomputed calls from the 5' RACE reads with MiXCR, one row per CDR3 protein. Of a few thousand distinct CDR3 sequences listed, roughly 49% are singletons. As to time point: sample taken at primary tumor resection. Material: lung tumor tissue, obtained at surgery. The receptors shown here come from a male donor with early-stage non-small cell lung cancer.

This clonotype is deemed medium-sized. This beta chain slipped into a library made for alpha chains as a stray read, so its size is not meaningful. The genes are TRBV3-1 and TRBJ2-7; D is unclear. The ends were cut back, 1 base at V and 12 bases at J, with 10 bases in the middle. CDR1 is LGHDT and CDR2 is YNNKEL in the germline V gene (reference sequence). The CDR3 is 11 residues long. CDR3 region: CASSQGRPLYF. The CDR3 bases are TGTGCCAGCAGCCAAGGCCGGCCGTTGTACTTC.

By share of the sample, this clonotype is medium-sized. This beta chain is off target for a library built for alpha chains, so its abundance means little. This sequence joins TRBV15 and TRBJ1-5, with D perhaps TRBD1 (6 bases). This CDR3 region has 15 residues. In germline, CDR1 is LNHNV, CDR2 YYDKDF (reference sequence). The V gene lost 4 bases and the J gene lost 3 bases, with 13 bases spanning the gap. The chain's CDR3 is CATSIRRDNNQPQHF. CDR3 DNA sequence: TGTGCCACCAGCATACGCCGGGACAACAATCAGCCCCAGCATTTT.

On this clonotype itself: A library made for alpha chains picked up this beta chain off target, so its size means little. V is TRBV6-6 and J is TRBJ2-7; D is uncertain. The CDR3 sequence is 13 residues long. Germline values: CDR1 MNHNY, CDR2 SVGAGI (reference sequence). V lost 6 bases to trimming and J lost 5 bases, with 14 bases between them. Written as DNA, the CDR3 is TGTGCCAGCAGACAACCGAGCGTCGACGAGCAGTACTTC. Its translation: CASRQPSVDEQYF.

In this sample, this clonotype turned up a few times. This beta chain is a stray sequence in a library constructed for alpha chains; its clone size is not meaningful. The rearrangement joins TRBV7-2 to TRBJ1-4; D is unclear. The germline V gene has CDR1 SGHTA and CDR2 FQGNSA. V shed 0 bases and J shed 0 bases, with 5 bases lying between them. The CDR3 extends over 15 amino acids. The CDR3 protein is CASSLARSTNEKLFF. CDR3 DNA: TGTGCCAGCAGCTTAGCGCGGTCAACTAATGAAAAACTGTTTTTT.

This clonotype was seen a handful of times. A library prepared for alpha chains yielded this beta chain as an off-target read; its size is of little meaning. This chain uses TRBV7-2 with TRBJ2-5, with D possibly TRBD2 on 6 matching bases. Deletions cut 10 bases from V and 5 bases from J, with 14 bases between. The CDR3 has 12 amino acids. Germline V gene lookup returns CDR1 SGHTA and CDR2 FQGNSA. The CDR3 loop is CATAGSRETQYF. In DNA, the CDR3 is TGTGCCACAGCCGGGAGCCGGGAGACCCAGTACTTC.

With regard to this clonotype: The library was prepared for alpha chains; this beta chain is a stray read, so its frequency means little. The rearrangement links TRBV20-1 to TRBJ1-5; maybe TRBD1 (6 bases). CDR1 is DFQATT, CDR2 SNEGSKA, per germline (reference sequence). CDR3 length: 14 amino acids. V lost 3 bases and J 7 bases, leaving 16 bases between the germline ends. Here the CDR3 DNA reads TGCAGTGCTAGGGACAGCGTGGACCTCCAGCCCCAGCATTTT. Its translation is CSARDSVDLQPQHF.

By sample fraction, this clonotype is medium-sized. The library was prepared for alpha chains; this beta chain is a stray read, so its frequency means little. This chain links TRBV10-2 with TRBJ2-1; D call uncertain. Germline loops: CDR1 WSHSY, CDR2 SAAADI. CDR3 length equals 12 residues. V shed 2 bases and J shed 7 bases, with 6 bases lying between them. The CDR3 is CASSEGVNEQFF. DNA of the CDR3: TGCGCCAGCAGTGAGGGGGTAAATGAGCAGTTCTTC.

Worth noting for this clonotype: Because this beta chain is a stray read in a library intended to capture alpha chains, its abundance should not be given much weight. The chain links TRBV2 to TRBJ1-2; 9 bases match TRBD1. Germline CDR1 and CDR2: SNHLY and FYNNEI. The CDR3 length is 12 residues. Trimming took 6 bases from V and 7 from J; bases not matched to a gene: 3. CDR3 amino acids: CASRGTGSGYTF. The CDR3 DNA sequence: TGTGCCAGCAGGGGGACAGGGTCTGGCTACACCTTC.

Concerning this clonotype: A library made for alpha chains picked up this beta chain off target, so its size means little. This rearrangement joins TRBV28 to TRBJ2-6, with D tentatively TRBD2 (6 bases). In germline, CDR1 is MDHEN, CDR2 SYDVKM. The CDR3 covers 15 residues. Trimming pared 5 bases from V and 4 bases from J, leaving 12 bases between. Here the CDR3 reads CASSPIAEGANVLTF. The CDR3 nucleotides are TGTGCCAGCAGTCCAATAGCGGAAGGGGCCAACGTCCTGACTTTC.

This clonotype was seen more than once but under ten times. This beta chain was picked up by a library intended for alpha chains and is off target, so its count carries little meaning. The chain uses TRBV7-2 and TRBJ2-1, with D uncertain. CDR3 length: 14 residues. Per germline, CDR1 SGHTA and CDR2 FQGNSA. Trimming took 2 bases from V and 8 from J, leaving 13 bases between them. DNA of the CDR3: TGTGCCAGCAGCTTATCTTTGGGGTTGCATGAGCAGTTCTTC. This encodes CASSLSLGLHEQFF.

On this clonotype: Within a library made for alpha chains, this beta chain is off target, and its count is uninformative. The chain uses TRBV20-1 and TRBJ2-5; no firm D call. The CDR3 covers 13 residues. V lost 1 base, J lost 4 bases, and 10 bases lay in between. The germline gives CDR1 DFQATT, CDR2 SNEGSKA (reference sequence). CDR3 sequence reads: CSARGTERETQYF. The CDR3 DNA sequence: TGCAGTGCTAGAGGGACGGAGAGAGAGACCCAGTACTTC.

In its sample, this clonotype was seen a few times. With the library built for alpha chains, this beta chain is off target and its frequency is not meaningful. This sequence joins TRBV2 and TRBJ2-1; D may correspond to TRBD1 or TRBD2 (5 bases each). Germline V gene sequence: CDR1 SNHLY, CDR2 FYNNEI. This CDR3 is 15 amino acids long. Between the trimmed V and J ends, which lost 1 base and 6 bases, there was a span of 13 bases. The chain's CDR3 is CASSEGGAGPNEQFF. CDR3 coding DNA: TGTGCCAGCAGTGAAGGGGGAGCAGGGCCCAATGAGCAGTTCTTC.

By share, this clonotype counts as medium-sized. This beta chain was picked up by a library intended for alpha chains and is off target, so its count carries little meaning. The rearrangement uses TRBV28 and TRBJ1-2; the D gene is possibly TRBD1 (6 bases). The CDR3 runs 14 residues. Germline CDR1 and CDR2: MDHEN and SYDVKM. V was trimmed by 5 bases and J by 4 bases, leaving 14 bases between them. CDR3 sequence reads: CASSGAEGGYGYTF. The CDR3 coding sequence is TGTGCCAGCAGTGGGGCAGAGGGGGGCTATGGCTACACCTTC.

This clonotype has more than one count but fewer than ten. Because the library targeted alpha chains, this beta chain is an off-target read whose size means little. The chain employs TRBV7-9 and TRBJ1-1; D might be TRBD1 (5 bases). The CDR3 totals 14 residues. Trimming stripped 0 bases from V and 6 bases from J, with 11 bases between. The germline CDR1 and CDR2 sequences are SEHNR and FQNEAQ (reference sequence). The CDR3 nucleotides are TGTGCCAGCAGCTTAGCGCTGCCAGGGCCTGAAGCTTTCTTT. Its translation is CASSLALPGPEAFF.

Details on this clonotype: This beta chain is a stray read from a library made for alpha chains; its abundance is not meaningful. The chain couples TRBV5-1 to TRBJ2-5; D is uncertain. This CDR3 comprises 15 residues. Deletions cut 4 bases from V and 5 bases from J, with 18 bases between. From germline, CDR1 is SGHRS and CDR2 YFSETQ. CDR3 nucleotide sequence: TGCGCCAGCAGCACGAGAGGACCCGGTCGGGAGACCCAGTACTTC. This codes for CASSTRGPGRETQYF.